Below, 10 T cell receptor beta chains from the same sample are listed, as sequenced in a study of blood T cell repertoires in COVID-19. The table came from immunoSEQ multiplex PCR; TCRdb's copy has only in-frame clones and leaves some out. The sample includes about 230,000 clones, 80% to 90% of them seen just once. Material: peripheral blood. These receptors all come from a woman over 75 with active or convalescent COVID-19.

The chain joins TRBV7-2 to TRBJ1-5; D possibly corresponds to TRBD1 (5 bases). The V gene lost 5 bases and the J gene lost 2 bases, with 13 bases spanning the gap. The CDR3 runs 15 residues. Per germline, CDR1 SGHTA and CDR2 FQGNSA. The CDR3 spells CASSVQVGGNQPQHF. CDR3 bases: TGTGCCAGCAGCGTACAGGTTGGGGGCAATCAGCCCCAGCATTTT.

The chain recombines TRBV24-1 with TRBJ1-1, with D possibly matching TRBD1 (5 bases). This CDR3 is 16 amino acids long. CDR1 and CDR2 from the germline V gene are KGHDR and SFDVKD. Trimming pared 7 bases from V and 4 bases from J, leaving 21 bases between. CDR3 loop: CATRAPQDKGCTEAFF. The CDR3 DNA follows: TGTGCCACCAGGGCACCCCAGGACAAAGGGTGCACTGAAGCTTTCTTT.

The genes are TRBV6-5 and TRBJ2-7, with TRBD2 matching over 10 bases. The germline gives CDR1 MNHEY, CDR2 SVGAGI. The trim removed 5 bases at V and 4 bases at J, leaving 8 bases unmatched. The CDR3 has 15 amino acids. This CDR3 reads CASSQPGLADYEQYF. CDR3 nucleotide sequence: TGTGCCAGCAGTCAACCCGGACTAGCGGATTACGAGCAGTACTTC.

This rearrangement joins TRBV7-3 to TRBJ2-1, with D perhaps matching TRBD2 (7 bases). This CDR3 is 15 amino acids long. Germline V CDR1 and CDR2: SGHTA, FQGTGA. The V end was cut by 5 bases, the J end by 2 bases, with 13 bases between. As DNA, the CDR3 is TGTGCCAGCAGCAGAATAGGGGGGGCCTACAATGAGCAGTTCTTC. Its protein product is CASSRIGGAYNEQFF.

The gene calls are TRBV9 and TRBJ1-6, with no clear D. V lost 3 bases and J lost 4, with 2 bases in between. Germline CDR1 reads SGDLS; CDR2 reads YYNGEE. This CDR3 region has 12 residues. CDR3 in amino acids: CASSAYNSPLHF. In DNA form, the CDR3 reads TGTGCCAGCAGCGCTTATAATTCACCCCTCCACTTT.

The CDR3 DNA sequence: TGTGCCAGCAGCCTAACCTACTCCGAGCAGTACTTC. Its translation: CASSLTYSEQYF. The chain employs TRBV7-8 and TRBJ2-7; D remains unclear. V lost 5 bases to trimming and J lost 6 bases, with 11 bases between them. Per germline, CDR1 SGHVS and CDR2 FQNEAQ. This CDR3 region has 12 residues. The variable domain in full, with the rest retrieved from reference TRBV7-8 and TRBJ2-7, is GAGVSQSPRYKVAKRGQDVALRCDPISGHVSLFWYQQALGQGPEFLTYFQNEAQLDKSGLPSDRFFAERPEGSVSTLKIQRTQQEDSAVYLCASSLTYSEQYFGPGTRLTVT.

J is TRBJ1-6 and V is TRBV21-1; the table's TRBD1 call for D was not verified on the DNA. TRBV21-1 is listed as a pseudogene. The CDR3 length is 17 residues. CDR3 coding DNA: TGTGCCAGCAGGACACCTCATAATAGCTCCTATAATTCACCCCTCCACTTT. It translates to CASRTPHNSSYNSPLHF.

The chain has TRBV7-2 and TRBJ2-7; maybe TRBD2 (6 bases). V lost 5 bases to trimming and J lost 7 bases, with 18 bases between them. The CDR3 sequence is 14 residues long. From germline, CDR1 is SGHTA and CDR2 FQGNSA. The CDR3 is CASSPDYGRGEQYF. CDR3 coding DNA: TGTGCCAGCAGCCCGGACTATGGCCGTGGGGAGCAGTACTTC.

This chain connects TRBV9 to TRBJ2-7, with 10 bases matching TRBD2. Germline V gives CDR1 SGDLS, CDR2 YYNGEE. Trimming took 2 bases from V and 2 from J; bases not matched to a gene: 4. The CDR3 is 15 amino acids. The CDR3 spells CASSVDLAGAYEQYF. As DNA, the CDR3 is TGTGCCAGCAGCGTGGACCTAGCGGGGGCCTACGAGCAGTACTTC.

The CDR3 nucleotides are TGTGCCAGCTCACCAGGGGGGATGAACACTGAAGCTTTCTTT. It encodes CASSPGGMNTEAFF. The gene calls are TRBV18 and TRBJ1-1; D might be TRBD1 (5 bases). Per germline, CDR1 KGHSH and CDR2 LQKENI. The V end was cut by 2 bases, the J end by 0 bases, with 7 bases between. The CDR3 is 14 residues long. The variable domain in full, completed from reference TRBV18 and TRBJ1-1, reads NAGVMQNPRHLVRRRGQEARLRCSPMKGHSHVYWYRQLPEEGLKFMVYLQKENIIDESGMPKERFSAEFPKEGPSILRIQQVVRGDSAAYFCASSPGGMNTEAFFGQGTRLTVV.